This T cell receptor beta chain was found in a study of T cell responses to AZD1222 COVID-19 vaccine. Study observations and caveats: When two AZD1222 doses had been given, Spike-specific TCR breadth and depth rose. Repertoire collection took place solely once the T cell response had peaked. The donors showed a predominance of white British ancestry and of females, with possible underestimation of clonal diversity. Unmutated variant regions are reportedly targeted by nearly half of spike-specific TCRs.

The table came from immunoSEQ multiplex PCR; TCRdb's copy has only in-frame clones and leaves some out. The table has approximately 110,000 clones, roughly 87% seen once. Trimming stripped 2 bases from V and 3 bases from J, with 9 bases between. CDR3 size: 14 residues. CDR1 MNHNS and CDR2 SASEGT come from the germline V gene. To note about this clone: Its antigen is unidentified.

The chain is built from TRBV6-1 and TRBJ2-3; D might be TRBD1 (5 bases). The TCR originated in an adult in good health. The sequencing here drew on peripheral blood, taken on day 0 of AZD1222 vaccination. CDR3: CASSELGETDTQYF. The CDR3 bases are TGTGCCAGCAGTGAATTAGGGGAAACAGATACGCAGTATTTT.